The 3 T cell receptor beta chains reported below all come from one sample, sequenced in a study of T-cell reconstitution after alpha-beta-depleted transplantation in children. TCRbeta library construction was performed incorporating unique molecular identifiers. TCRdb reprocessed the PCR reads via MiXCR and lists one record per CDR3 protein. The sample has 200,000 to 300,000 distinct CDR3 sequences; more than 20% are singletons. The material was PBMCs, mostly from graft donor cells, obtained 360 days after TCRalphabeta/CD19-depleted stem cell transplant. The source of these receptors is a female patient aged 2-15 years who had a stem cell transplant for congenital amegakaryocytic thrombocytopenia, so the T cells may come from the graft donor.

At least ten counts were recorded for this clonotype. Here the CDR3 DNA reads TGCAGTGCTAGAAGATTTGGTAGCAGTCCCACCGGGGAGCTGTTTTTT. Protein: CSARRFGSSPTGELFF. The chain uses TRBV20-1 and TRBJ2-2; the D is unclear. This CDR3 region has 16 residues. Per the germline V gene, CDR1 is DFQATT and CDR2 is SNEGSKA (reference sequence). The ends were cut back, 2 bases at V and 4 bases at J, with 17 bases in the middle.

This chain connects TRBV6-1 to TRBJ1-2; D gene uncertain. Germline CDR1 is MNHNS and CDR2 is SASEGT. This CDR3 comprises 13 residues. Trimming left V 6 bases short and J 2 bases short, with 10 bases between. CDR3 sequence reads: CASSRDVNYGYTF. CDR3 in DNA: TGTGCCAGCAGCCGAGACGTCAACTATGGCTACACCTTC.

The table lists this clonotype with a few counts. V and J are TRBV5-1 and TRBJ1-1; D gene uncertain. V gave up 0 bases and J gave up 0 bases, with 12 bases separating them. CDR1 and CDR2 (germline): SGHRS, YFSETQ. This CDR3 is built from 16 residues. The CDR3 nucleotides are TGCGCCAGCAGCTTGGAGTTGGGCAGCATGAACACTGAAGCTTTCTTT. Translating it yields CASSLELGSMNTEAFF.